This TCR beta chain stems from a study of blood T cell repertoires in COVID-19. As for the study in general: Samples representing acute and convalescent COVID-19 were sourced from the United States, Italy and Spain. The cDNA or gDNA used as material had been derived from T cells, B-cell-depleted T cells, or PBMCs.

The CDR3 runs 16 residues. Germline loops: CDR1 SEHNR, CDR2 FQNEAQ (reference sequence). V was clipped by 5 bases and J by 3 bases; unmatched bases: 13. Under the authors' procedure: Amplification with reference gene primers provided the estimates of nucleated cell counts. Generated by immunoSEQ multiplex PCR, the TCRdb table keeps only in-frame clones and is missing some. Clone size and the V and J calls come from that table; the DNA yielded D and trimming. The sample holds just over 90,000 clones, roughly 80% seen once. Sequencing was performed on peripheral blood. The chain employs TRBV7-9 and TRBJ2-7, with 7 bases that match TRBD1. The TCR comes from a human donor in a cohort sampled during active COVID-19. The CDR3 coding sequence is TGTGCCAGCAGCCAACAGACAGGGCGAACAAGCTACGAGCAGTACTTC. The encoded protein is CASSQQTGRTSYEQYF.